This entry lists 32 T cell receptor beta chains sequenced from one sample in a study of cytomegalovirus exposure and HLA in healthy donors (TCRdb year 2017). The protocol used for the library was the immunoSEQ multiplex PCR assay. The multiplex PCR relied on a mix of 60 forward primers for TCR Vbeta segments and 13 reverse primers for TCR Jbeta segments. TCRdb provides this immuneACCESS table in a form limited to in-frame rearrangements. Some clones are lacking; in checked studies, under half of them reflect an unresolved V gene, and why the rest are absent is not known. The sample table records about 110,000 clones; around 80% of these occur just once. The ten largest clones take up 3% to 4% of the sample. The sample comprised PBMCs. These receptors originate from a middle-aged woman in good health and CMV-seronegative.

This chain uses TRBV20-1 with TRBJ1-2, with D unclear. This CDR3 spans 11 amino acids. V was shortened by 6 bases and J by 4 bases, with 9 bases between the two germline ends. Germline assignment: CDR1 DFQATT and CDR2 SNEGSKA (reference sequence). DNA for the CDR3: TGCAGTGCACCCGACTCCTATGGCTACACCTTC. Protein sequence: CSAPDSYGYTF.

Note on this clone: This sample also contains other DNA sequences that code for the same CDR3. The chain joins TRBV27 to TRBJ2-7; 8 positions agree with TRBD2. The CDR3 consists of 14 residues. Per germline, CDR1 MNHEY and CDR2 SMNVEV (reference sequence). Losses at the gene ends were 2 bases for V and 4 bases for J; bases not matched to a gene: 4. CDR3 loop: CASSLGQRGYEQYF. CDR3 bases: TGTGCCAGCAGTTTAGGGCAGCGGGGGTACGAGCAGTACTTC.

This rearrangement joins TRBV27 to TRBJ1-4; 7 nucleotides line up with TRBD1. The germline CDR1 and CDR2 sequences are MNHEY and SMNVEV (reference sequence). The ends lost 5 bases at V and 10 bases at J; junction bases unmatched: 7. The CDR3 consists of 13 residues. CDR3 in amino acids: CASSKGAVGKLFF. CDR3 sequence (DNA): TGTGCCAGCAGTAAGGGGGCTGTTGGAAAACTGTTTTTT.

The rearrangement joins TRBV6-5 to TRBJ2-5, with D unclear. Trimming stripped 0 bases from V and 1 base from J, with 6 bases between. Germline V gene lookup returns CDR1 MNHEY and CDR2 SVGAGI. The CDR3 spans 14 residues. CDR3 in DNA: TGTGCCAGCAGTTACTCGCAGGTCCAAGAGACCCAGTACTTC. Translation: CASSYSQVQETQYF.

The genes are TRBV19 and TRBJ1-1, with D hard to call. In germline, CDR1 is LNHDA, CDR2 SQIVND (reference sequence). V dropped 3 bases and J dropped 0 bases, with 8 bases sitting between them. This CDR3 contains 14 residues. CDR3 loop: CASSIWAVNTEAFF. The CDR3 DNA follows: TGTGCCAGTAGTATCTGGGCCGTGAACACTGAAGCTTTCTTT.

This clone appeared a few times. This chain uses TRBV7-2 with TRBJ2-5, with a possible D match to TRBD1 (6 bases). This CDR3 has 17 amino acids. Trimming pared 2 bases from V and 1 base from J, leaving 17 bases between. The germline V gene has CDR1 SGHTA and CDR2 FQGNSA. As DNA, the CDR3 is TGTGCCAGCAGCTTAACTTTGGGGAGAGGGGGCCAAGAGACCCAGTACTTC. This sequence encodes CASSLTLGRGGQETQYF.

V and J are TRBV5-5 and TRBJ2-2; D not certain. The CDR3 length is 14 residues. CDR1 SGHKS and CDR2 YYEKEE come from the germline V gene (reference sequence). V was cut by 2 bases and J by 2 bases, with 7 bases left in between. CDR3 bases: TGTGCCAGCAGCTTACGCGGTAACACCGGGGAGCTGTTTTTT. Protein sequence: CASSLRGNTGELFF.

In regard to this clone: Germline is not matched at one junction end, which may reflect a read error. This specimen includes other DNA sequences encoding the same CDR3. The chain carries TRBV5-5 and TRBJ1-1; 9 nucleotides agree with TRBD1. CDR1 and CDR2 (germline): SGHKS, YYEKEE (reference sequence). CDR3 size: 13 residues. The CDR3 bases are TGTGCCAGCAGCTTGTCGGGACAGGGTGAAGCGTTCTTT. It specifies CASSLSGQGEAFF.

The rearrangement uses TRBV5-1 and TRBJ1-4; tentatively, D is TRBD1 (5 bases). The CDR3 has 15 amino acids. Trimming took 4 bases from V and 5 from J, leaving 15 bases between them. The germline V gene encodes CDR1 SGHRS and CDR2 YFSETQ. CDR3 in amino acids: CASSRGLGVNEKLFF. The CDR3 DNA reads TGCGCCAGCAGCCGGGGACTCGGGGTAAATGAAAAACTGTTTTTT.

V is TRBV2 and J is TRBJ1-5; 7 nucleotides align to TRBD1. Germline loops: CDR1 SNHLY, CDR2 FYNNEI. J lost 1 base, V lost 5 bases, and 11 bases had no gene match. This CDR3 has 17 residues. The CDR3 sequence is CASSPSYGTESNQPQHF. The CDR3 region has the DNA TGTGCCAGCAGTCCATCTTATGGGACAGAGAGCAATCAGCCCCAGCATTTT.

Regarding this clone: One end of the junction fails to match germline, which may point to a read error. V usage is TRBV7-9 and J usage is TRBJ2-5; D might be TRBD2 (6 bases). This CDR3 is built from 12 residues. CDR1 is SEHNR, CDR2 FQNEAQ, per germline (reference sequence). For the CDR3, the DNA is TGTTCCAGCAGCTTGTCGCGGGATCCTCACTACTTC. Protein product: CSSSLSRDPHYF. Looking up the rest from reference TRBV7-9 and TRBJ2-5 gives the full variable domain: DTGVSQNPRHKITKRGQNVTFRCDPISEHNRLYWYRQTLGQGPEFLTYFQNEAQLEKSRLLSDRFSAERPKGSFSTLEIQRTEQGDSAMYLCSSSLSRDPHYFGPGTRLLVL.

The V call is TRBV27, the J call TRBJ1-5, with 7 bases that match TRBD1. In germline, CDR1 is MNHEY, CDR2 SMNVEV (reference sequence). The CDR3 is 15 residues long. Trimming removed 6 bases from V and 2 bases from J; junction bases left unmatched: 7. The CDR3 loop is CASSLRQGGNQPQHF. CDR3 nucleotide sequence: TGTGCCAGCAGCCTGAGACAGGGTGGCAATCAGCCCCAGCATTTT.

The J gene is TRBJ2-5, the V gene TRBV7-6, with 7 bases that match TRBD1. Germline V CDR1 and CDR2: SGHVS, FNYEAQ. Trimming at V came to 4 bases and at J to 5 bases, leaving 4 bases not matched to a gene. CDR3 length equals 13 residues. CDR3 sequence: CASSSTTGETQYF. DNA for the CDR3: TGTGCCAGCAGCTCCACGACAGGGGAGACCCAGTACTTC.

This clone was counted a few times. CDR3 nucleotide sequence: TGTGCCAGCAGTTCCCAAACAGGGCAGGGTGAAAAACTGTTTTTT. Its translation is CASSSQTGQGEKLFF. The genes are TRBV6-5 and TRBJ1-4; maybe TRBD1 (6 bases). Germline values: CDR1 MNHEY, CDR2 SVGAGI. The CDR3 covers 15 residues. Trimming took off 4 bases at V and 7 bases at J, with 16 bases between the two ends.

The chain employs TRBV6-5 and TRBJ1-3, with D possibly TRBD1 on 5 matching bases. Deletions cut 2 bases from V and 4 bases from J, with 9 bases between. This CDR3 comprises 14 residues. In germline, CDR1 is MNHEY, CDR2 SVGAGI. CDR3 loop: CASSYRGYGNTIYF. Here the CDR3 DNA reads TGTGCCAGCAGTTACAGGGGCTACGGAAACACCATATATTTT.

This clone was recorded only once. In DNA form, the CDR3 reads TGTGCCAGCAGAAGGACAGGGGGCGGTAGGAGCACTGAAGCTTTCTTT. Amino acid sequence: CASRRTGGGRSTEAFF. The genes are TRBV5-4 and TRBJ1-1, with TRBD1 identical over 11 bases. The junction had 10 bases not matched to a gene; V was cut back by 5 bases and J by 4 bases. The CDR3 loop spans 16 amino acids. The germline V gene has CDR1 SGHNT and CDR2 YYREEE (reference sequence).

The chain carries TRBV4-3 and TRBJ2-7; TRBD2 matches 12 bases. Trimming removed 4 bases from V and 3 bases from J; junction bases left unmatched: 4. Germline V lookup: CDR1 LGHNA, CDR2 YSLEER. This CDR3 is 15 amino acids long. CDR3 sequence reads: CASSRRTSGDYEQYF. The CDR3 DNA sequence: TGCGCCAGCAGCCGAAGGACTAGCGGGGACTACGAGCAGTACTTC.

CDR3 in amino acids: CASSYSGTVNYGYTF. CDR3 nucleotides: TGTGCCAGCAGTTACTCAGGGACAGTTAACTATGGCTACACCTTC. V usage is TRBV6-5 and J usage is TRBJ1-2; 7 bases align to TRBD1. The CDR3 is 15 amino acids. Germline assignment: CDR1 MNHEY and CDR2 SVGAGI. J was trimmed by 1 base and V by 0 bases; bases with no gene match: 2.

The chain carries TRBV29-1 and TRBJ1-1; D perhaps matches TRBD1 (6 bases). CDR3 size: 16 residues. Trimming took 7 bases from V and 8 from J, leaving 29 bases between them. Germline lookup yields CDR1 SQVTM and CDR2 ANQGSEA. For the CDR3, the DNA is TGCAGCGCCGAAAGGTGGGGTGAGGGGGATCGCCCCGAAGCTTTCTTT. Translated, it gives CSAERWGEGDRPEAFF.

The CDR3 nucleotides read TGTGCCAGCAGCCCGCCGGAGGCGAACGAAAACACCATATATTTT. It yields the protein CASSPPEANENTIYF. The chain is built from TRBV7-2 and TRBJ1-3; D remains ambiguous. There are 15 residues in the CDR3. Trimming pared 5 bases from V and 6 bases from J, leaving 17 bases between. Germline values: CDR1 SGHTA, CDR2 FQGNSA.

This chain joins TRBV19 and TRBJ1-4, with D unresolved. The CDR3 has 15 amino acids. The germline V and J ends were trimmed by 4 bases and 0 bases, with 9 bases remaining between them. Germline V lookup: CDR1 LNHDA, CDR2 SQIVND (reference sequence). The chain's CDR3 is CASSTSGSTNEKLFF. The CDR3 DNA sequence: TGTGCCAGTAGTACCTCAGGTTCAACTAATGAAAAACTGTTTTTT.

The V and J genes are TRBV6-5 and TRBJ2-1; 7 bases are shared with TRBD1. Trimming took 7 bases from V and 6 from J; bases not matched to a gene: 9. CDR1 is MNHEY, CDR2 SVGAGI, per germline. The CDR3 runs 14 residues. The CDR3 loop is CASTTPQGSNEQFF. CDR3 nucleotide sequence: TGTGCCAGCACCACCCCACAGGGGTCCAATGAGCAGTTCTTC.

This clone was recorded only once. This chain connects TRBV5-6 to TRBJ1-6; D is unclear. Germline assignment: CDR1 SGHDT and CDR2 YYEEEE. CDR3 length: 14 residues. Between the trimmed V and J ends, which lost 5 bases and 3 bases, there was a span of 9 bases. The chain's CDR3 is CASSTVIYNSPLHF. DNA of the CDR3: TGTGCCAGCAGTACTGTGATCTATAATTCACCCCTCCACTTT.

The rearrangement uses TRBV5-1 and TRBJ2-3, with D perhaps matching TRBD2 (6 bases). This CDR3 spans 15 amino acids. Per the germline V gene, CDR1 is SGHRS and CDR2 is YFSETQ. Trimming shortened V by 1 base and J by 7 bases, and 16 bases separated the two germline ends. The CDR3, as DNA: TGCGCCAGCAGCTTGCCTCCGGGAGCTACTCATACGCAGTATTTT. Amino acids: CASSLPPGATHTQYF. The full variable domain, its missing parts supplied by reference TRBV5-1 and TRBJ2-3, is KAGVTQTPRYLIKTRGQQVTLSCSPISGHRSVSWYQQTPGQGLQFLFEYFSETQRNKGNFPGRFSGRQFSNSRSEMNVSTLELGDSALYLCASSLPPGATHTQYFGPGTRLTVL.

The J gene is TRBJ2-7, the V gene TRBV10-3; 7 bases are shared with TRBD1. CDR1 is ENHRY, CDR2 SYGVKD, per germline. V was clipped by 10 bases and J by 4 bases; unmatched bases: 13. The CDR3 has 14 amino acids. The CDR3 DNA is TGTGCCACGAGCTCCGGGACAGAAAATTACGAGCAGTACTTC. Encoded protein: CATSSGTENYEQYF.

In this sample, this clone turned up a few times. The chain recombines TRBV2 with TRBJ1-1; D remains unclear. The germline V and J ends were trimmed by 6 bases and 6 bases, with 11 bases remaining between them. The CDR3 length is 12 residues. Germline lookup yields CDR1 SNHLY and CDR2 FYNNEI. CDR3 coding DNA: TGTGCCAGCAGCCCCGGGTGGGCTGAAGCTTTCTTT. This codes for CASSPGWAEAFF.

This chain uses TRBV4-1 with TRBJ2-1; D is undetermined. The V gene's germline CDR1 is MGHRA and CDR2 YSYEKL. This CDR3 has 16 residues. Trimming removed 4 bases at V and 0 bases at J, with 13 bases between. DNA for the CDR3: TGCGCCAGCAGCCCTGTACTGAAAAGCTCCTACAATGAGCAGTTCTTC. Translation gives CASSPVLKSSYNEQFF.

The chain links TRBV19 to TRBJ1-1, with 12 bases identical to TRBD1. The trim removed 6 bases at V and 1 base at J, leaving 12 bases unmatched. The CDR3 extends over 18 amino acids. Germline V gives CDR1 LNHDA, CDR2 SQIVND (reference sequence). CDR3 amino acids: CASRWTRDRGRRNTEAFF. In DNA form, the CDR3 reads TGTGCCAGTAGATGGACCAGGGACAGGGGGCGGCGGAACACTGAAGCTTTCTTT.

This clone appeared a single time. The chain recombines TRBV30 with TRBJ2-3; TRBD2 agrees at 8 bases. V lost 4 bases and J lost 2; bases outside the gene matches: 5. The CDR3 is 14 residues long. Germline-derived CDR1 and CDR2 are GTSNPN and SVGIG (reference sequence). The CDR3 nucleotides read TGTGCCTGGAACCTAGCGGGTCCCACAGATACGCAGTATTTT. Its protein product is CAWNLAGPTDTQYF.

The gene calls are TRBV2 and TRBJ2-3; 11 bases fit TRBD2. CDR1 is SNHLY, CDR2 FYNNEI, per germline. V lost 7 bases to trimming and J lost 0 bases; unmatched junction nucleotides: 9. The CDR3 sequence is 17 residues long. In nucleotides, the CDR3 is TGTGCCAGCAAGAGGGAACCTAGCGGGGGGAGCACAGATACGCAGTATTTT. This codes for CASKREPSGGSTDTQYF.

The V call is TRBV4-2, the J call TRBJ2-1; 7 nucleotides align to TRBD2. This CDR3 comprises 16 residues. Germline lookup yields CDR1 LGHNA and CDR2 YNFKEQ. V dropped 1 base and J dropped 9; count of bases not matched to a gene: 12. The CDR3 sequence: CASSQVVGLNNGEQFF. As DNA, the CDR3 is TGTGCCAGCAGCCAAGTGGTGGGACTAAACAACGGTGAGCAGTTCTTC.

The rearrangement links TRBV18 to TRBJ1-2; 9 bases fit TRBD1. With 1 base clipped from V and 8 bases from J, the junction kept 8 bases outside the gene matches. The CDR3 loop spans 15 amino acids. The V gene's germline CDR1 is KGHSH and CDR2 LQKENI. CDR3 nucleotide sequence: TGTGCCAGCTCACCACTTTTGGGACAGGGAAAAGGCTACACCTTC. Protein product: CASSPLLGQGKGYTF.